This is a list of T cell receptor beta chains from one sample in a study of cytomegalovirus exposure and HLA in healthy donors. Repertoires were generated with immunoSEQ multiplex PCR, while TCRdb's copy carries only in-frame clones and drops some. The repertoire holds more than 150,000 clones, with roughly 91% as singletons. Sequencing was performed on PBMCs. The origin of the receptors is a young man in good health and CMV-seronegative. Both conserved end residues are part of each CDR3. The D gene is left open where the match is weak. Rows give clone size only sometimes, using once, few, many, or a class for an expanded clone.

d_call j_call v_call clone_size cdr3_nt cdr3_aa
TRBD1 TRBJ1-3 TRBV29-1 . TGCAGCGTTGAAGGGACAGGGGCTCGTGGAAACACCATATATTTT CSVEGTGARGNTIYF
TRBD2 TRBJ2-7 TRBV27 . TGTGCCAGCAGTCGAAACCTAGCGGGAGTGGAGCAGTACTTC CASSRNLAGVEQYF
TRBD2 TRBJ2-1 TRBV18 . TGTGCCAGCTCACCACCAGCCCTAGCGGGAGAAGGCAATGAGCAGTTCTTC CASSPPALAGEGNEQFF
. TRBJ2-1 TRBV27 . TGTGCCACCCAAACCTACAATGAGCAGTTCTTC CATQTYNEQFF
. TRBJ1-1 TRBV29-1 once TGCAGCTCCGTGAGGGGGTTGGAAGCTTTCTTT CSSVRGLEAFF
. TRBJ2-2 TRBV7-9 once TGTGCCAGCAGCTTGGTACCAGACACCGGGGAGCTGTTTTTT CASSLVPDTGELFF
. TRBJ1-1 TRBV7-6 . TGTGCCAGCAGCTTAGGTGTCCCTTTTCTCACTGAAGCTTTCTTT CASSLGVPFLTEAFF
TRBD2 TRBJ2-7 TRBV29-1 . TGCAGCGTTGGCCCAGCGGGAGGTTCCTTACCGTCGGAGCAGTACTTC CSVGPAGGSLPSEQYF
. TRBJ2-2 TRBV7-9 once TGTGCCAGCAGCCTCGGTTCGCCCGGGGAGCTGTTTTTT CASSLGSPGELFF
. TRBJ2-1 TRBV5-4 . TGTGCCAGCAGCCCCGGGGATGAGCAGTTCTTC CASSPGDEQFF
. TRBJ1-5 TRBV27 . TGTGCCAGCAGTTTAAAGAGGGATCAGCCCCAGCATTTT CASSLKRDQPQHF
. TRBJ2-3 TRBV27 . TGTGCCAGCATCCCACCCGGGTCCAAAGATACGCAGTATTTT CASIPPGSKDTQYF
TRBD1 TRBJ2-5 TRBV5-1 . TGCGCCAGCAGCCCTAGGACAGGGGGTGGGGAGACCCAGTACTTC CASSPRTGGGETQYF
TRBD2 TRBJ2-5 TRBV30 . TGTGCCTGGAGTCTACAGCGGGGTGGGACCCAGTACTTC CAWSLQRGGTQYF
TRBD1 TRBJ1-6 TRBV10-2 . TGCGCCAGCAGGGGATCGACAGGGGACTCTAATTCACCCCTCCACTTT CASRGSTGDSNSPLHF
. TRBJ2-7 TRBV4-2 . TGTGCCAGCAGCCAAGGGACGGGGTTACACTACGAGCAGTACTTC CASSQGTGLHYEQYF
TRBD2 TRBJ2-2 TRBV6-1 . TGTGCCAGCAGGGCACTAGCGGCGATCGGGGAGCTGTTTTTT CASRALAAIGELFF
. TRBJ1-5 TRBV5-4 . TGTGCCAGCAGCCGGGGCGGGGATCAGCCCCAGCATTTT CASSRGGDQPQHF
. TRBJ2-3 TRBV29-1 . TGCAGCGTTACTGGGGAGTGGGGGGGCACAGATACGCAGTATTTT CSVTGEWGGTDTQYF
. TRBJ2-5 TRBV28 . TGTGCCAGCAGTACCTCGACATTAATCCAAGAGACCCAGTACTTC CASSTSTLIQETQYF
. TRBJ2-2 TRBV5-4 . TGTGCCAGCAGCCCCTGGCGGGGCACGAACACCGGGGAGCTGTTTTTT CASSPWRGTNTGELFF
TRBD1 TRBJ1-1 TRBV19 . TGTGCCAGTAGTGACAGGGGTGAAGCTTTCTTT CASSDRGEAFF
TRBD1 TRBJ1-5 TRBV27 . TGTGCCGTCACAGGGGGGGATGGCAATCAGCCCCAGCATTTT CAVTGGDGNQPQHF
TRBD1 TRBJ1-6 TRBV5-1 . TGCGCCAGCAGCTTGGTTGGGGGACAGGGAGGCTATAATTCACCCCTCCACTTT CASSLVGGQGGYNSPLHF
TRBD1 TRBJ1-5 TRBV6-5 . TGTGCCAGCAGGAAGAACAGGGGGCAGCCCCAGCATTTT CASRKNRGQPQHF
TRBD1 TRBJ1-1 TRBV5-5 . TGTGCCAGCAGCTACCGGGACAGAACTGAAGCTTTCTTT CASSYRDRTEAFF
TRBD1 TRBJ1-2 TRBV5-1 . TGCGCCAGCAGCTTGCGACAGGGATTTAACTATGGCTACACCTTC CASSLRQGFNYGYTF
. TRBJ1-1 TRBV9 . TGTGCCAGCAGCGTAACCACAGACCTGAACACTGAAGCTTTCTTT CASSVTTDLNTEAFF
TRBD2 TRBJ2-7 TRBV19 . TGTGCCAGTAGTGACGGGGGACTAGGTTCCTACGAGCAGTACTTC CASSDGGLGSYEQYF
TRBD2 TRBJ2-7 TRBV7-2 . TGTGCCAGCAGCTTAAGACTAGCGGGAGGGTCGGTCGAGCAGTACTTC CASSLRLAGGSVEQYF
. TRBJ2-7 TRBV29-1 once TGCAGCGGCCGTGAGGATTACGAGCAGTACTTC CSGREDYEQYF
TRBD1 TRBJ1-2 TRBV28 . TGTGCCAGCAGTTCGGGACAGGGGGCGAGTGGCTACACCTTC CASSSGQGASGYTF
TRBD2 TRBJ2-1 TRBV9 . TGTGCCAGCAGCACCTACGGGACTAGCGGGACCGATGAGCAGTTCTTC CASSTYGTSGTDEQFF
. TRBJ1-2 TRBV28 . TGTGCCAGCTCCAACCCCCCTCCGACAGCGTTTTATGGCTACACCTTC CASSNPPPTAFYGYTF
. TRBJ2-3 TRBV7-9 . TGTGCCAGCAGCCCCGGGACTAGCACAGATACGCAGTATTTT CASSPGTSTDTQYF
. TRBJ1-5 TRBV27 . TGTGCCAGCAGAAGAGGACACAATCAGCCCCAGCATTTT CASRRGHNQPQHF
TRBD2 TRBJ2-1 TRBV27 . TGTGCCAGCAGGGGCAGCGGGAGGGCCTTAAATGAGCAGTTCTTC CASRGSGRALNEQFF
TRBD1 TRBJ1-2 TRBV11-2 . TGTGCCAGCAGCCCCTCGGACAGGGTCGGTACCAACTATGGCTACACCTTC CASSPSDRVGTNYGYTF
. TRBJ1-6 TRBV5-1 once TGCGCCAGCAGCTTGGCAGGGAACAATTCACCCCTCCACTTT CASSLAGNNSPLHF
TRBD2 TRBJ2-1 TRBV5-4 . TGTGCCAGCAGCGGAATAGCGGGAGGGCCTCTCAATGAGCAGTTCTTC CASSGIAGGPLNEQFF
. TRBJ1-4 TRBV5-1 . TGCGCCAGCAGCTTGGCATCCGGGATACCCGCTAATGAAAAACTGTTTTTT CASSLASGIPANEKLFF
TRBD1 TRBJ1-1 TRBV10-3 . TGTGCCATCAGTGAACGAACGACAGGGATGGAAGCTTTCTTT CAISERTTGMEAFF
. TRBJ1-1 TRBV11-2 . TGTGCCAGCAGCTTAGGCTATAACACTGAAGCTTTCTTT CASSLGYNTEAFF
. TRBJ2-3 TRBV10-2 . TGCGCCAGCGGACAGCTCGGCACAGATACGCAGTATTTT CASGQLGTDTQYF
. TRBJ1-2 TRBV2 . TGTGCCAGCAGTGAAGCGCTAGGGGGACGCTATGGCTACACCTTC CASSEALGGRYGYTF
. TRBJ2-6 TRBV7-9 once TGTGCCAGCAGGAGCACAGGTGGTGGGGCCAACGTCCTGACTTTC CASRSTGGGANVLTF
. TRBJ2-5 TRBV19 . TGTGCCAGTAGTGTATACCTTGCTCGGGGGGCTCTAGAGACCCAGTACTTC CASSVYLARGALETQYF
TRBD1 TRBJ2-7 TRBV5-4 . TGTGCCAGCAGCTTGGGGGGACAGCTCCCAGCCTACGAGCAGTACTTC CASSLGGQLPAYEQYF
. TRBJ2-1 TRBV1 . TGCACCAGCAGCCAAGGAAACGGACCCAGGGGATCCTACAATGAGCAGTTCTTC CTSSQGNGPRGSYNEQFF
. TRBJ2-1 TRBV6-6 . TGTGCCAGCGGTGTCGGGATTGTTAATGAGCAGTTCTTC CASGVGIVNEQFF
. TRBJ1-5 TRBV2 . TGTGCCAGCAGCGAAAAGATGTACAGTAATAGCAATCAGCCCCAGCATTTT CASSEKMYSNSNQPQHF
. TRBJ1-1 TRBV4-1 . TGCGCCAGCAGCGGAGGACAGAGCACTGAAGCTTTCTTT CASSGGQSTEAFF
TRBD1 TRBJ2-1 TRBV5-4 . TGTGCCAGCAGCCGGACAGGGGGCTACAATGAGCAGTTCTTC CASSRTGGYNEQFF
TRBD2 TRBJ2-5 TRBV7-8 . TGTGCCAGCAGCCCAGGGACTAGCGAACAAGAGACCCAGTACTTC CASSPGTSEQETQYF
TRBD1 TRBJ1-5 TRBV6-5 . TGTGCCAGCAGATCCGGACAGGGTAGCAATCAGCCCCAGCATTTT CASRSGQGSNQPQHF
. TRBJ2-2 TRBV5-5 . TGTGCCAGCAGCATATCCACAGGGAATCACGGGGAGCTGTTTTTT CASSISTGNHGELFF
TRBD2 TRBJ2-3 TRBV10-1 . TGCGCCAGCAGTGAAAGTAGCGGGGCGAGTACAGATACGCAGTATTTT CASSESSGASTDTQYF
TRBD1 TRBJ2-1 TRBV10-3 . TGTGCCACCCGGACAGGCTACAATGAGCAGTTCTTC CATRTGYNEQFF
. TRBJ2-2 TRBV27 once TGTGCCAGTTGGCTAGCGAACGGAGGCGGGGAGCTGTTTTTT CASWLANGGGELFF
TRBD1 TRBJ2-2 TRBV29-1 . TGCAGCGTTGTTACCGGGACAGGGTACACCGGGGAGCTGTTTTTT CSVVTGTGYTGELFF